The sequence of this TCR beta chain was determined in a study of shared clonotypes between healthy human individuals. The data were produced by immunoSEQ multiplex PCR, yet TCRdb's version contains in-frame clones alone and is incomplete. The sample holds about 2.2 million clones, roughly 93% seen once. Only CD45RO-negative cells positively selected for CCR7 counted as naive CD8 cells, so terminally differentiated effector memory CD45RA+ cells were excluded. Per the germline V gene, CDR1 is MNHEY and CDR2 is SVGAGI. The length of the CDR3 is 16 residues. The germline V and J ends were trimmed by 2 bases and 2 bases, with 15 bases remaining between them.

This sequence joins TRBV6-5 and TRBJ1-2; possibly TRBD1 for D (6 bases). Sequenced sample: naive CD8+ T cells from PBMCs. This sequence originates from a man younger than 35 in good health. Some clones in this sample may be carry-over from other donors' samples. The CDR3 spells CASSYGRGAHNYGYTF. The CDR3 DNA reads TGTGCCAGCAGTTACGGTCGGGGGGCTCACAACTATGGCTACACCTTC.